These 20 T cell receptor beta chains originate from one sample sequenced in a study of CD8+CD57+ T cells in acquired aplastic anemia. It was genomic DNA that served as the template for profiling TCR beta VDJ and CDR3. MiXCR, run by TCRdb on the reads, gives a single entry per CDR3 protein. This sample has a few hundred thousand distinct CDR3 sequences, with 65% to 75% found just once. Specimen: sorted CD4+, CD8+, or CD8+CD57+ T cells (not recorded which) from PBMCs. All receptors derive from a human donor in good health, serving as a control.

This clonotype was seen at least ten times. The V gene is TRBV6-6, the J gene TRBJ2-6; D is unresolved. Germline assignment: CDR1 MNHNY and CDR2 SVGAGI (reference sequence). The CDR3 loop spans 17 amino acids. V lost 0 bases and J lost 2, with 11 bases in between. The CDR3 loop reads CASSYSTQDAGANVLTF. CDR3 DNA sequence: TGTGCCAGCAGTTACTCTACTCAAGACGCTGGGGCCAACGTCCTGACTTTC.

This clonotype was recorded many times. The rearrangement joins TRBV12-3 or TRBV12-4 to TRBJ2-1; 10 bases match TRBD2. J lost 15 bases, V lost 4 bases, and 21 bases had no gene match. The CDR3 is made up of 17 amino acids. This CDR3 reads CASSSPGGLAGVRSWFF. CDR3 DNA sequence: TGTGCCAGCAGTTCACCCGGGGGGCTAGCGGGGGTTCGGTCCTGGTTCTTC.

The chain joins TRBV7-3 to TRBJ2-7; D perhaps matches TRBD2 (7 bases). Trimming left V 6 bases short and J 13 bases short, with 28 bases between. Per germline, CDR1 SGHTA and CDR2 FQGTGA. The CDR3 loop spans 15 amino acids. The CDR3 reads CASRGGGGAYNSPYF. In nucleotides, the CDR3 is TGTGCCAGCAGGGGAGGAGGGGGGGCCTATAATTCACCCTACTTC.

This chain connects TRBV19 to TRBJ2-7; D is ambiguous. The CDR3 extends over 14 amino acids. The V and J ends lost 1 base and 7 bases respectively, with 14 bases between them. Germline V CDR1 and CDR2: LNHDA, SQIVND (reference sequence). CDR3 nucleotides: TGTGCCAGTAGTATAGTCAGCACGTCTGGAGAGCAGTACTTC. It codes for CASSIVSTSGEQYF.

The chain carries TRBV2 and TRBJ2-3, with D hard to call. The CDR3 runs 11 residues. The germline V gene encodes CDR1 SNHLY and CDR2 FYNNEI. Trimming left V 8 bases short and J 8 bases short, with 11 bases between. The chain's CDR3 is CASVATRTQYF. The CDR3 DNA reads TGTGCCAGCGTTGCTACCCGTACGCAGTATTTT.

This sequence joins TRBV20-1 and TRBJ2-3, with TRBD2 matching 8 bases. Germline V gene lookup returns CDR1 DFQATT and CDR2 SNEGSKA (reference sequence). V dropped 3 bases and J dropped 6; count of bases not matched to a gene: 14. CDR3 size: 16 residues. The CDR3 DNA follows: TGCAGTGCTAGGACAGTCAAACCGGGACTAGTTGATACGCAGTATTTT. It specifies CSARTVKPGLVDTQYF.

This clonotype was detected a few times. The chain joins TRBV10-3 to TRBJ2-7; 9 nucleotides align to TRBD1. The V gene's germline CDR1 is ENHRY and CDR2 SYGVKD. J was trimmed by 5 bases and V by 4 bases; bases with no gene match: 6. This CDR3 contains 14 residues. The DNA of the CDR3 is TGTGCCATCAGTGCCCCGGGACAGGGTCACGAGCAGTACTTC. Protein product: CAISAPGQGHEQYF.

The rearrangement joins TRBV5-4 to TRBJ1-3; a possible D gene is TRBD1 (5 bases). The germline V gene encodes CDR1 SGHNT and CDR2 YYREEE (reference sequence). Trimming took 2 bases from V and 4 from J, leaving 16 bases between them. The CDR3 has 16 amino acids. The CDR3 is CASSFPARGSGNTIYF. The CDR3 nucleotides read TGTGCCAGCAGCTTTCCTGCTAGGGGCTCCGGAAACACCATATATTTT.

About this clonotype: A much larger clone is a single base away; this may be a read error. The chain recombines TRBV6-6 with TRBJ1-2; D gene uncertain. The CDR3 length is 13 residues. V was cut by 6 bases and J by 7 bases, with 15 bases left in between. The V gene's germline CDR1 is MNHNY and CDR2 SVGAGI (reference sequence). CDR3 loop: CASRSPRVFGYTF. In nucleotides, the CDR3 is TGTGCCAGCAGATCCCCTAGGGTTTTTGGCTACACCTTC.

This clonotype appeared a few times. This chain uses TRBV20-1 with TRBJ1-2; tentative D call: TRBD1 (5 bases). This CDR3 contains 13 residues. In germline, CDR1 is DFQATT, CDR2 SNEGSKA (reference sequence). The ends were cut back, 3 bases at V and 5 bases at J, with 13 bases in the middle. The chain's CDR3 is CSARVRASYGYTF. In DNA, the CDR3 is TGCAGTGCTAGGGTCAGGGCTAGTTATGGCTACACCTTC.

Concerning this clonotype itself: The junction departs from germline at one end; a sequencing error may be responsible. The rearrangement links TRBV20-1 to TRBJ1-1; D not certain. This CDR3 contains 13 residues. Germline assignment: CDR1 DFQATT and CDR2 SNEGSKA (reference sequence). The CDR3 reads CSALEGGGTEASF. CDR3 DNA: TGCAGTGCCTTGGAGGGTGGCGGCACTGAAGCTTCCTTT.

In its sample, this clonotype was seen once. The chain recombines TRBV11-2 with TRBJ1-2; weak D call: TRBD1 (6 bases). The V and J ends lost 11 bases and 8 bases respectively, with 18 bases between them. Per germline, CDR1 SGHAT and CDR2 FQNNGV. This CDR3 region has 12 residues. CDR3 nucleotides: TGTGCCGGCACCGTGGTCCAGGGGGGCTACACCTTC. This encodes CAGTVVQGGYTF.

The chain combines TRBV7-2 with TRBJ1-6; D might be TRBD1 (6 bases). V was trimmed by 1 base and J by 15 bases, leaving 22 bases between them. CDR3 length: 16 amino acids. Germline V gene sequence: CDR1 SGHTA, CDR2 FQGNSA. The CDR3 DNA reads TGTGCCAGCAGCTTAGGGTGGACAGCCAATTCTTCCCTCCTCCACTTT. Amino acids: CASSLGWTANSSLLHF.

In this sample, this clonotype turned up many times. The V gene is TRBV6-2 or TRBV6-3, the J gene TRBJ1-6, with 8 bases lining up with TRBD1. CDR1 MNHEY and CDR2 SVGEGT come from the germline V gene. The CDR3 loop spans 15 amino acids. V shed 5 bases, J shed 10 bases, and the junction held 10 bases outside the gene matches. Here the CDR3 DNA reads TGTGCCAGCAGTCCGACAGGGGATTTTGGCTCACCCCTCCACTTT. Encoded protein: CASSPTGDFGSPLHF.

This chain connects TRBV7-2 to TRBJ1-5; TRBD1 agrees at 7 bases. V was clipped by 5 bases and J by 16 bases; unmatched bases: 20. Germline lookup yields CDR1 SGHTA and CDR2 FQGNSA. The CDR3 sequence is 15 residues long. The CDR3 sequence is CASSPGQVSWSGYHF. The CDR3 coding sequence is TGTGCCAGCAGCCCTGGACAGGTGTCGTGGTCTGGCTACCATTTT.

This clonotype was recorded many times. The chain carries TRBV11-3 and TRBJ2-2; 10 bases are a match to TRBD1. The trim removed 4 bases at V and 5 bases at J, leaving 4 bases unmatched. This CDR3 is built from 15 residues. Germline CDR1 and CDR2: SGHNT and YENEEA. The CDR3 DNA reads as TGTGCCAGCAGCTCAAGGACAGGGGGGACCGGGGAGCTGTTTTTT. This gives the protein CASSSRTGGTGELFF.

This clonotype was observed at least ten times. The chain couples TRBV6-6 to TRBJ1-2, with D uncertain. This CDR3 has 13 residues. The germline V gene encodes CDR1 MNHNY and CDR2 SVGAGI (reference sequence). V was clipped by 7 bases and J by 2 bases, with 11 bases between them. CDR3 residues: CASNLPINYGYTF. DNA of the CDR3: TGTGCCAGCAACCTCCCAATAAACTATGGCTACACCTTC.

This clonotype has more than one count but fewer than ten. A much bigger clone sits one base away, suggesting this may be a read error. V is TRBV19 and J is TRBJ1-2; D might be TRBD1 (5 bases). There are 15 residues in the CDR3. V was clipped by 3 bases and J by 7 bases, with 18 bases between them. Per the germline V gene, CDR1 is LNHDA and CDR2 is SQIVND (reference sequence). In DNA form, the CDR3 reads TGTGCCAGTAGTATCTTAGGCAGGGAGGGCTGTGGCTACACCTTC. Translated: CASSILGREGCGYTF. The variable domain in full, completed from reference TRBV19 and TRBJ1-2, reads DGGITQSPKYLFRKEGQNVTLSCEQNLNHDAMYWYRQDPGQGLRLIYYSQIVNDFQKGDIAEGYSVSREKKESFPLTVTSAQKNPTAFYLCASSILGREGCGYTFGSGTRLTVV.

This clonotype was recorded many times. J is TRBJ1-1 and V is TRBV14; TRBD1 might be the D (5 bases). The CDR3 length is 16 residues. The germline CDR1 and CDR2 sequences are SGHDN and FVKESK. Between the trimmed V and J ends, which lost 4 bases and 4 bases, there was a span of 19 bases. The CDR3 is CASSLLGKGRGTEAFF. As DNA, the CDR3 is TGTGCCAGCAGCCTCTTGGGGAAGGGACGGGGCACTGAAGCTTTCTTT.

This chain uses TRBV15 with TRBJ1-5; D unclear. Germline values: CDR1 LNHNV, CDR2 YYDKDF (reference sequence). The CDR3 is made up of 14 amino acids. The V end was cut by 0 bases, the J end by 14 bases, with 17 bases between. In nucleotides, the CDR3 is TGTGCCACCAGCAGAGAGTGGGGTTATCAGACCAAGCATTTT. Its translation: CATSREWGYQTKHF.